Each of the 32 T cell receptor beta chains below was sequenced from the same sample in a study of cytomegalovirus exposure and HLA in healthy donors. With 60 Vbeta and 13 Jbeta primers, the PCR was carried out. The data were produced by immunoSEQ multiplex PCR, yet TCRdb's version contains in-frame clones alone and is incomplete. Of roughly 120,000 clones in the sample, over 65% were seen once. The sequencing sample was made of PBMCs. The receptors come from a woman aged 45-65 years in good health and CMV-seropositive.

The chain carries TRBV5-4 and TRBJ1-2; D possibly corresponds to TRBD1 (6 bases). The CDR3 sequence is 13 residues long. V lost 4 bases, J lost 4 bases, and 11 bases lay in between. The germline V gene has CDR1 SGHNT and CDR2 YYREEE (reference sequence). CDR3: CASSQDSFYGYTF. The DNA of the CDR3 is TGTGCCAGCAGCCAGGACAGCTTCTATGGCTACACCTTC.

The V and J genes are TRBV7-2 and TRBJ2-1; no clear D gene. Germline-derived CDR1 and CDR2 are SGHTA and FQGNSA. The CDR3 length is 12 residues. Trimming stripped 5 bases from V and 7 bases from J, with 9 bases between. The CDR3 DNA is TGTGCCAGCAGCCAAACCAGGAATGAGCAGTTCTTC. It is translated as CASSQTRNEQFF.

This sequence joins TRBV6-5 and TRBJ1-4; 10 bases line up with TRBD1. V lost 6 bases, J lost 5 bases, and 6 bases stayed unmatched. The CDR3 length is 15 residues. Germline V gene data show CDR1 as MNHEY and CDR2 as SVGAGI. CDR3 sequence (DNA): TGTGCCAGCAGGGAGCCGGGACAGGGGAATGAAAAACTGTTTTTT. Translation gives CASREPGQGNEKLFF.

V usage is TRBV7-8 and J usage is TRBJ1-2; no definite D call. V was trimmed by 2 bases and J by 8 bases, leaving 15 bases between them. CDR1 SGHVS and CDR2 FQNEAQ come from the germline V gene. The CDR3 consists of 14 residues. CDR3 coding DNA: TGTGCCAGCAGCTTATTACCGTCCAGTAACGGCTACACCTTC. It codes for CASSLLPSSNGYTF.

The rearrangement links TRBV2 to TRBJ2-2; TRBD1 aligns across 9 bases. The CDR3 has 15 amino acids. The V and J ends lost 4 bases and 3 bases, in that order; junction bases with no gene match: 3. From germline, CDR1 is SNHLY and CDR2 FYNNEI. The CDR3 reads CASSAGQGYTGELFF. The CDR3 DNA sequence: TGTGCCAGCAGTGCGGGACAGGGTTACACCGGGGAGCTGTTTTTT.

The rearrangement uses TRBV15 and TRBJ2-1, with 8 nucleotides matching TRBD2. Germline V lookup: CDR1 LNHNV, CDR2 YYDKDF (reference sequence). The trim removed 0 bases at V and 5 bases at J, leaving 6 bases unmatched. This CDR3 is 16 amino acids long. CDR3 region: CATSRDRLALHNEQFF. The DNA of the CDR3 is TGTGCCACCAGCAGAGATCGACTAGCGCTCCACAATGAGCAGTTCTTC.

The table lists this clone with a few counts. The chain carries TRBV4-2 and TRBJ1-2, with 7 bases lining up with TRBD1. The V and J ends lost 5 bases and 2 bases, in that order; junction bases with no gene match: 14. The CDR3 is 17 residues long. Germline loops: CDR1 LGHNA, CDR2 YNFKEQ. Here the CDR3 DNA reads TGTGCCAGCAGCGACTACGGGGGCTCGGACAGGAACTATGGCTACACCTTC. Translating gives CASSDYGGSDRNYGYTF.

The chain has TRBV27 and TRBJ1-2; no clear D gene. V was pared by 2 bases and J by 0 bases, with 10 bases between. The germline V gene has CDR1 MNHEY and CDR2 SMNVEV (reference sequence). The CDR3 length is 15 residues. DNA for the CDR3: TGTGCCAGCAGTTTAACAGCCCCCCCTAACTATGGCTACACCTTC. Its translation is CASSLTAPPNYGYTF.

On this clone: Likely a read error: the CDR3 ends without its conserved phenylalanine or tryptophan. The chain carries TRBV18 and TRBJ1-1, with 7 bases aligning to TRBD1. Trimming at V came to 8 bases and at J to 3 bases, leaving 9 bases not matched to a gene. The germline CDR1 and CDR2 sequences are KGHSH and LQKENI. CDR3 size: 14 residues. CDR3 nucleotides: TGTGCCAGCCTCCGACAGGGCGTGGACACTGAAGCTTTCCTT. Translated, it gives CASLRQGVDTEAFL.

This clone was counted a few times. The V and J genes are TRBV4-3 and TRBJ2-1, with TRBD2 identical over 7 bases. Germline assignment: CDR1 LGHNA and CDR2 YSLEER. The CDR3 runs to 18 residues. Germline trimming cut 0 bases from V and 3 bases from J; bases unmatched to any gene: 11. For the CDR3, the DNA is TGCGCCAGCAGCCAAGATTGGGGTGCGGGAGAGGTCTACAATGAGCAGTTCTTC. It is translated as CASSQDWGAGEVYNEQFF.

This clone showed up just a few times. The chain couples TRBV28 to TRBJ2-7; 8 bases map to TRBD2. This CDR3 has 14 amino acids. V lost 7 bases and J lost 0; bases outside the gene matches: 5. CDR1 and CDR2 (germline): MDHEN, SYDVKM. CDR3 in amino acids: CASTPGGSSYEQYF. CDR3 DNA: TGTGCCAGCACCCCGGGGGGGAGCTCCTACGAGCAGTACTTC.

The chain couples TRBV2 to TRBJ2-2; tentatively, D is TRBD2 (6 bases). CDR3 length: 14 residues. Germline V gene lookup returns CDR1 SNHLY and CDR2 FYNNEI. The germline V and J ends were trimmed by 7 bases and 7 bases, with 16 bases remaining between them. CDR3 protein: CASIREYAVGELFF. As DNA, the CDR3 is TGTGCCAGCATCCGGGAGTACGCGGTCGGGGAGCTGTTTTTT.

The V call is TRBV27, the J call TRBJ1-1, with TRBD1 as a possible D gene (6 bases). The V gene lost 5 bases and the J gene lost 3 bases, with 16 bases spanning the gap. The CDR3 consists of 15 residues. The germline gives CDR1 MNHEY, CDR2 SMNVEV (reference sequence). The CDR3 is CASSLLQGVDTEAFF. In DNA, the CDR3 is TGTGCCAGCAGTCTCTTACAGGGTGTGGACACTGAAGCTTTCTTT.

The chain uses TRBV5-4 and TRBJ2-7, with TRBD2 identical over 7 bases. The germline CDR1 and CDR2 sequences are SGHNT and YYREEE (reference sequence). V lost 0 bases and J lost 2; bases outside the gene matches: 5. CDR3 length: 15 residues. The CDR3 DNA is TGTGCCAGCAGCTTGGCGGCGGGAGCAACCTACGAGCAGTACTTC. Its protein product is CASSLAAGATYEQYF.

The chain has TRBV11-2 and TRBJ1-6, with no clear D. The V gene lost 6 bases and the J gene lost 4 bases, with 10 bases spanning the gap. Per the germline V gene, CDR1 is SGHAT and CDR2 is FQNNGV. The CDR3 is 14 amino acids. CDR3 residues: CASRPGNYNSPLHF. The CDR3 coding sequence is TGTGCCAGCAGGCCGGGGAATTATAATTCACCCCTCCACTTT. Full variable domain (rest looked up from reference TRBV11-2 and TRBJ1-6): EAGVAQSPRYKIIEKRQSVAFWCNPISGHATLYWYQQILGQGPKLLIQFQNNGVVDDSQLPKDRFSAERLKGVDSTLKIQPAKLEDSAVYLCASRPGNYNSPLHFGNGTRLTVT.

The V call is TRBV10-3, the J call TRBJ1-1; no definite D call. V lost 10 bases and J lost 0, with 12 bases in between. This CDR3 contains 13 residues. In germline, CDR1 is ENHRY, CDR2 SYGVKD. The CDR3 region is CATQRGLNTEAFF. The DNA for the CDR3 is TGTGCCACCCAGCGGGGATTGAACACTGAAGCTTTCTTT.

The rearrangement joins TRBV19 to TRBJ1-1, with D unresolved. CDR3 length equals 13 residues. V lost 2 bases to trimming and J lost 0 bases, with 4 bases between them. Germline values: CDR1 LNHDA, CDR2 SQIVND (reference sequence). CDR3 DNA sequence: TGTGCCAGTAGTATACTCTTGAACACTGAAGCTTTCTTT. This codes for CASSILLNTEAFF.

Only a few counts were recorded for this clone. The rearrangement uses TRBV6-5 and TRBJ2-7, with TRBD2 matching 9 bases. The V and J ends lost 5 bases and 2 bases, in that order; junction bases with no gene match: 4. The germline V gene has CDR1 MNHEY and CDR2 SVGAGI. This CDR3 is 14 amino acids long. DNA for the CDR3: TGTGCCAGCAGTCTAAGCGGGGGGACCTACGAGCAGTACTTC. Translated: CASSLSGGTYEQYF.

The chain combines TRBV4-3 with TRBJ2-1; D is unresolved. Per the germline V gene, CDR1 is LGHNA and CDR2 is YSLEER. This CDR3 contains 13 residues. Trimming removed 1 base from V and 2 bases from J, with 3 bases in between. In nucleotides, the CDR3 is TGCGCCAGCAGCCAAGTTACCTACAATGAGCAGTTCTTC. Translation gives CASSQVTYNEQFF.

This clone showed up just a few times. The J gene is TRBJ2-2, the V gene TRBV7-6; 10 nucleotides match TRBD1. The CDR3 covers 16 residues. V shed 1 base, J shed 5 bases, and the junction held 4 bases outside the gene matches. The germline CDR1 and CDR2 sequences are SGHVS and FNYEAQ. Here the CDR3 DNA reads TGTGCCAGCAGCTTAGAGAGGACAGGGGGAACCGGGGAGCTGTTTTTT. As protein: CASSLERTGGTGELFF.

The chain couples TRBV7-2 to TRBJ2-5; D perhaps matches TRBD1 (6 bases). V was shortened by 2 bases and J by 5 bases, with 12 bases between the two germline ends. Germline V lookup: CDR1 SGHTA, CDR2 FQGNSA. This CDR3 is 14 amino acids long. In nucleotides, the CDR3 is TGTGCCAGCAGCTTATCCCCCAGGGGTGAGACCCAGTACTTC. Translation: CASSLSPRGETQYF.

The chain is built from TRBV11-2 and TRBJ2-2; TRBD1 aligns across 11 bases. Germline V gene data show CDR1 as SGHAT and CDR2 as FQNNGV. The CDR3 has 16 amino acids. The trim removed 2 bases at V and 6 bases at J, leaving 5 bases unmatched. CDR3 sequence (DNA): TGTGCCAGCAGCTTAAGGACAGGGGGCGCGGCCGGGGAGCTGTTTTTT. Protein sequence: CASSLRTGGAAGELFF.

This clone was detected only a few times. The chain couples TRBV5-6 to TRBJ1-3; D is unresolved. Per germline, CDR1 SGHDT and CDR2 YYEEEE. V shed 0 bases and J shed 0 bases, with 10 bases lying between them. The CDR3 is 16 amino acids. As DNA, the CDR3 is TGTGCCAGCAGCTTGGGTTCGGTGATCTCTGGAAACACCATATATTTT. Its translation: CASSLGSVISGNTIYF.

The chain uses TRBV5-1 and TRBJ2-7; 8 bases are a match to TRBD2. CDR1 and CDR2 from the germline V gene are SGHRS and YFSETQ. Unmatched junction bases numbered 8, after V lost 2 bases and J lost 7 bases. The length of the CDR3 is 14 residues. The CDR3 bases are TGCGCCAGCAGCTTCACTAGCGGAGGGGAAGAGCAGTACTTC. Protein product: CASSFTSGGEEQYF.

This clone was recorded once. This sequence joins TRBV5-1 and TRBJ2-1; 7 nucleotides line up with TRBD2. Germline CDR1 SGHRS, CDR2 YFSETQ. V shed 6 bases and J 5 bases; nucleotides not matched to a gene: 2. The CDR3 has 12 amino acids. CDR3: CASNLADNEQFF. The DNA of the CDR3 is TGCGCCAGCAATCTAGCGGACAATGAGCAGTTCTTC.

The chain is built from TRBV4-3 and TRBJ2-3; 8 bases align to TRBD2. The germline V gene encodes CDR1 LGHNA and CDR2 YSLEER. With 5 bases clipped from V and 2 bases from J, the junction kept 6 bases outside the gene matches. CDR3 length: 15 amino acids. Written as DNA, the CDR3 is TGCGCCAGCAGCAATATAGCGGGATCCACAGATACGCAGTATTTT. Protein product: CASSNIAGSTDTQYF.

This clone was recorded only once. The rearrangement uses TRBV6-1 and TRBJ2-3; 9 bases agree with TRBD1. CDR1 is MNHNS, CDR2 SASEGT, per germline. With V trimmed by 4 bases and J by 6 bases, 8 bases remained unmatched. There are 15 residues in the CDR3. CDR3 residues: CASSVPGQGRDTQYF. The CDR3 region has the DNA TGTGCCAGCAGTGTCCCGGGACAGGGTAGGGATACGCAGTATTTT.

This chain uses TRBV9 with TRBJ1-2, with D perhaps TRBD1 (6 bases). Trimming pared 1 base from V and 5 bases from J, leaving 15 bases between. The germline V gene encodes CDR1 SGDLS and CDR2 YYNGEE. The CDR3 loop spans 15 amino acids. CDR3 protein: CASSVSGDTLYGYTF. CDR3 coding DNA: TGTGCCAGCAGCGTAAGTGGGGACACGCTATATGGCTACACCTTC.

The chain is built from TRBV7-9 and TRBJ1-1; TRBD1 matches at 8 bases. This CDR3 is 13 amino acids long. V gave up 3 bases and J gave up 7 bases; unmatched junction bases: 4. Germline-derived CDR1 and CDR2 are SEHNR and FQNEAQ (reference sequence). CDR3 DNA: TGTGCCAGCAGCTTTGAACAGGGGGATGAAGCTTTCTTT. Translation gives CASSFEQGDEAFF.

The chain uses TRBV5-1 and TRBJ2-3; TRBD1 might be the D (5 bases). In germline, CDR1 is SGHRS, CDR2 YFSETQ. The CDR3 contains 14 residues. The germline V and J ends were trimmed by 4 bases and 0 bases, with 9 bases remaining between them. The CDR3 spells CASSPGFSTDTQYF. CDR3 in DNA: TGCGCCAGCAGCCCAGGGTTTAGCACAGATACGCAGTATTTT.

V usage is TRBV4-2 and J usage is TRBJ1-3; D not resolved. Germline-derived CDR1 and CDR2 are LGHNA and YNFKEQ. The CDR3 has 18 residues. Trimming shortened V by 5 bases and J by 1 base, and 21 bases separated the two germline ends. CDR3 bases: TGTGCCAGCAGCAAAACGGCAATCAGTAGCCCATCTGGAAACACCATATATTTT. Amino acid sequence: CASSKTAISSPSGNTIYF.

V usage is TRBV18 and J usage is TRBJ1-2; no clear D gene. The germline V and J ends were trimmed by 1 base and 8 bases, with 14 bases remaining between them. CDR3 size: 14 residues. Germline V lookup: CDR1 KGHSH, CDR2 LQKENI. CDR3 in amino acids: CASSPLPGVWGYTF. DNA for the CDR3: TGTGCCAGCTCACCACTTCCCGGGGTTTGGGGCTACACCTTC.